This T cell receptor (beta chain) appears in the sequencing data of a study of blood T cell repertoires in COVID-19. Here immunoSEQ multiplex PCR was the method, and the copy in TCRdb shows in-frame clones only, minus some. Here the sample spans 120,000 or so clones, just over 75% being singletons. There are 15 residues in the CDR3. V was clipped by 2 bases and J by 1 base, with 9 bases between them. From germline, CDR1 is LGHDT and CDR2 YNNKEL (reference sequence). The TCR comes from a woman aged 80 or older with acute or convalescent COVID-19. The material sequenced was peripheral blood. This chain links TRBV3-1 (or the pseudogene TRBV3-2) with TRBJ1-3; D not resolved. The chain's CDR3 is CASSQHGGSGNTIYF. CDR3 sequence (DNA): TGTGCCAGCAGCCAACATGGAGGGTCTGGAAACACCATATATTTT.